This TCR beta chain was identified in a study of T cells in localized non-small cell lung cancer (dated by TCRdb to the early 2020s). Context from the whole study: Comparing tumors with uninvolved tumor-adjacent lungs, the study looked at the T cell repertoires of hundreds of patients with early-stage NSCLC. The cohort was made up of hundreds of treatment-naive NSCLC patients whose localized lung tumors had been resected. A mean age of 66.3 years was recorded for the NSCLC patients, of whom approximately 130 were male and more than 95 were female.

TCR beta CDR3 regions were sequenced from DNA using the immunoSEQ Assay. The authors' analysis ran thus. T cell density was computed as TCR beta template counts normalized to usable DNA estimated by amplifying housekeeping genes. Richness was estimated using the preseqR package, with extrapolation to 400,000 templates for PBMC samples and to 120,000 templates for tissue samples. Clonality was taken to be one minus Pielou's evenness. Differential abundance testing on productive amino-acid clonotypes, with a minimum total count of 5 and an alpha of 0.1, was used to identify tissue-enriched TCRs. The Jaccard Index and the Morisita Overlap Index were used to measure how much the repertoires overlapped between compartments. GLIPH grouped TCR beta CDR3s together with public tetramer-defined viral CDR3s, and a viral motif had to include at least three viral sequences and show V-gene enrichment. Not all clones reach the TCRdb copy of this immuneACCESS table, which keeps in-frame sequences only. Checked studies attribute under half of the gap to unresolved V genes and leave the rest unexplained. The D gene and trimming were derived from the DNA, and the V and J assignments and clone size from that table. The sample table holds fewer than 2,000 clones, of which around 21% were seen once. Under 25% of the sample goes to the ten largest clones.

From V the trimming removes 5 bases and from J it removes 7 bases, while the gene matches leave 9 bases of the junction unaccounted for. Looking up the germline V gene yields CDR1 SGHNT and CDR2 YENEEA. The CDR3 sequence holds 15 residues, the cysteine and phenylalanine included. Just the 45-base CDR3 DNA is kept, in frame starting at base 1. Study-wide conclusions, independent of this receptor: Because multi-region tumor sequencing was not done, intratumor heterogeneity could not be ruled out. Since the design was exploratory, TCR variables were selected using unadjusted p-values with no false-discovery rate correction. The highest T cell clonality was observed in uninvolved tumor-adjacent lung, where clonality exceeded that of tumor, suggesting that antigenic responses were more focused in uninvolved tumor-adjacent lung. Of the top 100 tumor clones, a median of roughly 57 were detected in paired uninvolved adjacent lung; 28 were also among that lung's top 100. Longer overall survival was associated with higher T cell density in blood, whereas shorter survival was associated with higher clonality in adjacent lung.

Two independent pathologists confirmed that the uninvolved adjacent lung, which was taken at least 2 cm from the tumor margin, was free of atypia. At diagnosis, tumor, uninvolved tumor-adjacent lung and peripheral blood were collected and then preserved as a mix of FFPE and fresh-frozen material. This clone has more than one count but fewer than ten. This clone's antigen is unknown. Base-call qualities are not available, and no considerably larger clone is one nucleotide away. The sample in question was normal lung tissue next to the tumor, obtained before any cancer treatment. The chain links TRBV11-3 with TRBJ2-1; TRBD1 agrees with 9 junctional bases. The clonotype originates from a man between 40 and 70 years old with stage III lung adenocarcinoma. The CDR3 here reads CASSRGTGSLNEQFF. The sequenced DNA: TGTGCCAGCAGCAGAGGGACAGGGTCTTTAAATGAGCAGTTCTTC. The CDR3, completed at both ends by the reference TRBV11-3 and TRBJ2-1 genes, gives the full variable domain EAGVVQSPRYKIIEKKQPVAFWCNPISGHNTLYWYLQNLGQGPELLIRYENEEAVDDSQLPKDRFSAERLKGVDSTLKIQPAELGDSAVYLCASSRGTGSLNEQFFGPGTRLTVL.